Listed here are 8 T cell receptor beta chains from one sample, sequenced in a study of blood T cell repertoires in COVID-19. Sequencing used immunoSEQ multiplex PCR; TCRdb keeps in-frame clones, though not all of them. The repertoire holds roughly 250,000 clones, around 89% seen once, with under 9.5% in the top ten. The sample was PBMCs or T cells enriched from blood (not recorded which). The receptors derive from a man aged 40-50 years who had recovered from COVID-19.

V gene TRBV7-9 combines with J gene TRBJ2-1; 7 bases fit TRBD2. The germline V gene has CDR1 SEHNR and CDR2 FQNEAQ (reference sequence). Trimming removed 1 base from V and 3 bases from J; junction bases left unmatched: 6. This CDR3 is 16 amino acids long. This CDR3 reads CASSLGASGYYNEQFF. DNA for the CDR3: TGTGCCAGCAGCTTAGGGGCTAGCGGTTACTACAATGAGCAGTTCTTC.

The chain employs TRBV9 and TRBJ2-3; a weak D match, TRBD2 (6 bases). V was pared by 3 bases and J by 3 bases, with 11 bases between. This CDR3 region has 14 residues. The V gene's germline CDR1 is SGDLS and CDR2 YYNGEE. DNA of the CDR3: TGTGCCAGCAGCGGACCGGGAGCGACAGATACGCAGTATTTT. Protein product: CASSGPGATDTQYF.

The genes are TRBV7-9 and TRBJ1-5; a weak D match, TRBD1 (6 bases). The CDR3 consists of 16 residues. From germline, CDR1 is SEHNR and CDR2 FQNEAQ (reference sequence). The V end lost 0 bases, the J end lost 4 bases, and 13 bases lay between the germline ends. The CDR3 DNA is TGTGCCAGCAGCTTAGCGGGCAGGGGTGAAAATCAGCCCCAGCATTTT. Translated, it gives CASSLAGRGENQPQHF.

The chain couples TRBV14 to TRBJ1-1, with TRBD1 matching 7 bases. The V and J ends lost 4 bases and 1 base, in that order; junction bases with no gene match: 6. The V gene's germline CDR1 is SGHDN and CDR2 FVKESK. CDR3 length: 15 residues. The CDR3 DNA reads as TGTGCCAGCAGCCCTTCGGACAGGCGGAACACTGAAGCTTTCTTT. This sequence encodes CASSPSDRRNTEAFF.

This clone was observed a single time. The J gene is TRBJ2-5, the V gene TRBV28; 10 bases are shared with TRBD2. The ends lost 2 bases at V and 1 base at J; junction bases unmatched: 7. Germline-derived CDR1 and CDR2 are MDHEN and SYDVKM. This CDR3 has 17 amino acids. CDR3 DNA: TGTGCCAGCAGTTTAATACTAGCGGGGCCCTTCCAAGAGACCCAGTACTTC. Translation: CASSLILAGPFQETQYF.

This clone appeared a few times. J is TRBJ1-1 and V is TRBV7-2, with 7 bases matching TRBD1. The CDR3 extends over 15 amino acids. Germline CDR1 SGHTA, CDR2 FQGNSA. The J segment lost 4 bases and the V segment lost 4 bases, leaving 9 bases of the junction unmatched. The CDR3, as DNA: TGTGCCAGCAGCTCTGACAGGGTTTTGGGCACTGAAGCTTTCTTT. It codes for CASSSDRVLGTEAFF.

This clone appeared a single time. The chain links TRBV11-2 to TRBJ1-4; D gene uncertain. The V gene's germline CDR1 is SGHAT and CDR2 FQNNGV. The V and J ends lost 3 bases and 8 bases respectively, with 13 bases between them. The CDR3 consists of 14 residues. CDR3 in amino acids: CASSFRVRAEKLFF. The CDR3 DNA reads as TGTGCCAGCAGCTTCCGGGTCCGCGCCGAAAAACTGTTTTTT.

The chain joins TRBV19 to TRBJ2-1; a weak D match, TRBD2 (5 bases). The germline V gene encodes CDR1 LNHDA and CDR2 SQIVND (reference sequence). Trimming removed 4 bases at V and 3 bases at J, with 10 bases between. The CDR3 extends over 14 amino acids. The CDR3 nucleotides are TGTGCCAGTAGTAACTACCGGGACTACAATGAGCAGTTCTTC. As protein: CASSNYRDYNEQFF.